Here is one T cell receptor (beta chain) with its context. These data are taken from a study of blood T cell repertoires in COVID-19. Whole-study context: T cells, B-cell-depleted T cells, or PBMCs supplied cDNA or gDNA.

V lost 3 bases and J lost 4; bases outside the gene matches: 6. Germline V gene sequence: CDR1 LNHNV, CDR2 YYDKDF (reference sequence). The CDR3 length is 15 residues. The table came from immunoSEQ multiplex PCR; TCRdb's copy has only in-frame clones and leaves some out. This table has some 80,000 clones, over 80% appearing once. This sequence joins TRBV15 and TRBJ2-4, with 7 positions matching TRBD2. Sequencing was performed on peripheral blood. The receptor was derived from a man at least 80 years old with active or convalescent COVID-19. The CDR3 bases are TGTGCCACCAGCAGGACGTTCGGGGGGAAAAACATTCAGTACTTC. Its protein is CATSRTFGGKNIQYF.